These T cell receptor beta chains were read from a single sample in a study of CD8+ T cells in alopecia areata. TCRdb keeps only in-frame clones here, not all; method: immunoSEQ multiplex PCR. The top ten clones hold 1.5% to 2% of a sample with 200,000 to 250,000 clones, less than 75% of them seen once. The sample consisted of CD4+ T cells sorted from blood, taken at week 4, from a patient treated with tofacitinib. The receptors come from a human donor with alopecia areata. Both conserved end residues are part of each CDR3. Fields, in order: J gene, D gene, CDR3 length, V gene, clone size, CDR3 protein, CDR3 DNA. A D gene is named only where the DNA matches it firmly. Only some rows state a clone size, as once, few, many or a class for expanded clones.

TRBJ2-1	TRBD2	17	TRBV7-9	NA	CASSFWALAGRYNEQFF	TGTGCCAGCAGCTTCTGGGCTCTAGCGGGTCGTTACAATGAGCAGTTCTTC
TRBJ1-1	NA	14	TRBV5-6	NA	CASSERDKNTEAFF	TGTGCCAGCAGCGAACGAGACAAGAACACTGAAGCTTTCTTT
TRBJ2-7	NA	15	TRBV30	NA	CAWSVIGKQFDEQYF	TGTGCCTGGAGTGTAATAGGAAAGCAGTTCGACGAGCAGTACTTC
TRBJ1-1	NA	15	TRBV7-2	few	CASSWGGSVEKKAFF	TGTGCCAGCAGTTGGGGGGGTTCAGTTGAAAAAAAAGCTTTCTTT
TRBJ2-3	NA	11	TRBV29-1	once	CSVDYTDTQYF	TGCAGCGTTGATTACACAGATACGCAGTATTTT
TRBJ2-7	NA	15	TRBV15	NA	CATSRDRVYASEQYF	TGTGCCACCAGCAGAGACCGGGTATATGCATCCGAGCAGTACTTC
TRBJ1-3	NA	15	TRBV6-6	few	CASSYSEAGGNTIYF	TGTGCCAGCAGTTACTCGGAAGCGGGGGGAAACACCATATATTTT
TRBJ2-2	NA	14	TRBV6-1	NA	CASSLGGATGELFF	TGTGCCAGCAGTTTGGGGGGGGCAACCGGGGAGCTGTTTTTT
TRBJ2-1	NA	15	TRBV5-1	NA	CASSLGLPPNNEQFF	TGCGCCAGCAGCTTGGGTCTGCCCCCTAACAATGAGCAGTTCTTC
TRBJ2-7	NA	13	TRBV6-1	NA	CASSEVGGLNPHF	TGTGCCAGCAGTGAAGTCGGGGGGCTTAACCCGCACTTC
TRBJ2-3	NA	14	TRBV25-1	NA	CASRSTQGTDTQYF	TGTGCCAGCAGGTCGACTCAGGGCACAGATACGCAGTATTTT
TRBJ2-5	TRBD2	14	TRBV5-6	NA	CASSFLRGRETQYF	TGTGCCAGCAGCTTTTTGCGGGGGAGAGAGACCCAGTACTTC
TRBJ1-6	NA	13	TRBV25-1	NA	CASNLQGNSPLHF	TGTGCCAGCAATCTACAGGGAAATTCACCCCTCCACTTT
TRBJ1-1	NA	10	TRBV20-1	few	CSATNTEAFF	TGCAGTGCTACGAACACTGAAGCTTTCTTT
TRBJ2-2	NA	14	TRBV14	few	CASSQVSYTGELFF	TGTGCCAGCAGCCAAGTTTCCTACACCGGGGAGCTGTTTTTT
TRBJ1-6	TRBD1	15	TRBV30	NA	CAWSVRGQGASPLHF	TGTGCCTGGAGTGTGAGGGGACAGGGGGCTTCACCCCTCCACTTT
TRBJ2-3	TRBD2	12	TRBV4-1	NA	CASSQMGGPPYF	TGCGCCAGCAGCCAGATGGGAGGGCCTCCGTATTTT
TRBJ1-1	NA	15	TRBV9	NA	CASSVATGLNTEAFF	TGTGCCAGCAGCGTAGCTACAGGGTTAAACACTGAAGCTTTCTTT
TRBJ1-1	NA	16	TRBV29-1	NA	CSVEALAGTLNTEAFF	TGCAGCGTTGAAGCCTTGGCAGGGACCCTGAACACTGAAGCTTTCTTT
TRBJ1-1	TRBD1	14	TRBV4-3	once	CASSQGQGYGQAFF	TGCGCCAGCAGCCAGGGACAGGGATATGGGCAAGCTTTCTTT
TRBJ2-2	TRBD2	16	TRBV7-9	NA	CASSRTSGENTGELFF	TGTGCCAGCTCTCGGACTAGCGGGGAGAACACCGGGGAGCTGTTTTTT
TRBJ2-1	TRBD1	12	TRBV5-1	once	CASSLYRGEQFF	TGCGCCAGCAGCTTGTACAGGGGGGAGCAGTTCTTC
TRBJ1-4	TRBD1	14	TRBV7-2	NA	CASSRDRGNEKLFF	TGTGCCAGCAGCCGGGACAGGGGAAATGAAAAACTGTTTTTT
TRBJ2-3	TRBD2	13	TRBV29-1	NA	CSVGTRYTDTQYF	TGCAGCGTGGGGACTAGATACACAGATACGCAGTATTTT
TRBJ2-5	TRBD1	17	TRBV27	NA	CASSPLRGQGVRETQYF	TGTGCCAGCAGTCCACTACGGGGACAGGGGGTCCGGGAGACCCAGTACTTC
TRBJ1-6	NA	13	TRBV7-6	NA	CASSPRPDSPLHF	TGTGCCAGCAGCCCTCGACCGGATTCACCCCTCCACTTT
TRBJ2-5	TRBD2	17	TRBV4-3	NA	CASSQELAGGLQETQYF	TGCGCCAGCAGCCAGGAACTAGCGGGGGGGCTACAAGAGACCCAGTACTTC
TRBJ1-2	NA	14	TRBV30	NA	CAGAARLSAYGYTF	TGTGCCGGGGCGGCGAGGCTTTCTGCCTATGGCTACACCTTC
TRBJ1-2	NA	16	TRBV12-5	few	CASGLAAQGSNYGYTF	TGTGCTAGTGGTTTAGCAGCCCAGGGGTCCAACTATGGCTACACCTTC
TRBJ2-5	NA	13	TRBV4-3	NA	CASSPQHLETQYF	TGCGCCAGCAGCCCCCAACATCTCGAGACCCAGTACTTC
TRBJ2-7	NA	13	TRBV27	NA	CASSFGGAREQYF	TGTGCCAGCAGTTTTGGAGGGGCTAGGGAGCAGTACTTC
TRBJ1-2	TRBD1	13	TRBV29-1	once	CSVEEFRDRGHTF	TGCAGCGTTGAAGAATTCCGGGACAGGGGGCACACCTTC
TRBJ2-3	TRBD2	16	TRBV6-1	NA	CASRESGGASADTQYF	TGTGCCAGCAGGGAAAGCGGGGGGGCCTCCGCAGATACGCAGTATTTT
TRBJ1-2	TRBD1	11	TRBV29-1	few	CSGRQGYGYTF	TGCAGCGGAAGACAGGGCTATGGCTACACCTTC
TRBJ2-3	NA	17	TRBV4-1	few	CASSQAVSPNPTDTQYF	TGCGCCAGCAGCCAAGCCGTGTCTCCCAACCCCACAGATACGCAGTATTTT
TRBJ1-1	TRBD1	14	TRBV2	few	CASRGQLINTEAFF	TGTGCCAGCAGGGGACAGCTAATAAACACTGAAGCTTTCTTT
TRBJ2-7	NA	13	TRBV7-9	NA	CASNNNLAYEQYF	TGTGCCAGCAACAACAATCTCGCCTACGAGCAGTACTTC
TRBJ1-6	NA	15	TRBV7-9	NA	CASSPSGQNNSPLHF	TGTGCCAGCAGCCCCTCCGGCCAGAATAATTCACCCCTCCACTTT
TRBJ2-5	NA	14	TRBV19	few	CASSGSLRGETQYF	TGTGCCAGTAGTGGGTCTTTGCGGGGAGAGACCCAGTACTTC
TRBJ1-1	TRBD1	13	TRBV27	NA	CASSDRGLAEAFF	TGTGCCAGCAGTGACAGGGGTTTGGCTGAAGCTTTCTTT
TRBJ1-6	TRBD1	13	TRBV29-1	NA	CSVRQGTNSPLHF	TGCAGCGTACGACAGGGAACTAATTCACCCCTCCACTTT
TRBJ1-2	TRBD1	15	TRBV7-9	few	CASSSNRDRVGRYTF	TGTGCCAGCAGCTCAAACCGGGACAGGGTTGGTCGCTACACCTTC
TRBJ1-1	NA	15	TRBV7-9	NA	CASSLSPNMNTEAFF	TGTGCCAGCAGCTTAAGCCCAAACATGAACACTGAAGCTTTCTTT
TRBJ2-1	NA	16	TRBV5-6	few	CASSLEVLSSYNEQFF	TGTGCCAGCAGCTTGGAGGTTTTGAGCTCCTACAATGAGCAGTTCTTC
TRBJ1-6	TRBD1	14	TRBV10-3	few	CAISESDRGSPLHF	TGTGCCATCAGTGAGTCGGACAGGGGTTCACCCCTCCACTTT
TRBJ1-2	NA	14	TRBV7-9	NA	CASSLESQGSGYTF	TGTGCCAGCAGCTTAGAGTCTCAAGGATCTGGCTACACCTTC
TRBJ2-7	NA	14	TRBV11-2	NA	CASSYLPTSYEQYF	TGTGCCAGCAGCTACCTTCCAACGAGCTACGAGCAGTACTTC
TRBJ1-6	NA	16	TRBV7-8	NA	CASSLIIRGSNSPLHF	TGTGCCAGCAGCTTAATTATCAGGGGTTCTAATTCACCCCTCCACTTT
TRBJ2-1	TRBD1	14	TRBV27	NA	CASSRDRGVNEQFF	TGTGCCAGCAGTCGGGACAGGGGGGTCAATGAGCAGTTCTTC
TRBJ2-3	NA	14	TRBV7-2	NA	CASSSLMGTDTQYF	TGTGCCAGCAGCTCCCTTATGGGCACAGATACGCAGTATTTT
TRBJ1-2	NA	15	TRBV30	NA	CAWSDNTYTNYGYTF	TGTGCCTGGAGTGATAACACGTACACTAACTATGGCTACACCTTC
TRBJ2-2	TRBD1	16	TRBV7-3	NA	CASSITGGANTGELFF	TGTGCCAGCAGCATCACAGGGGGCGCGAACACCGGGGAGCTGTTTTTT